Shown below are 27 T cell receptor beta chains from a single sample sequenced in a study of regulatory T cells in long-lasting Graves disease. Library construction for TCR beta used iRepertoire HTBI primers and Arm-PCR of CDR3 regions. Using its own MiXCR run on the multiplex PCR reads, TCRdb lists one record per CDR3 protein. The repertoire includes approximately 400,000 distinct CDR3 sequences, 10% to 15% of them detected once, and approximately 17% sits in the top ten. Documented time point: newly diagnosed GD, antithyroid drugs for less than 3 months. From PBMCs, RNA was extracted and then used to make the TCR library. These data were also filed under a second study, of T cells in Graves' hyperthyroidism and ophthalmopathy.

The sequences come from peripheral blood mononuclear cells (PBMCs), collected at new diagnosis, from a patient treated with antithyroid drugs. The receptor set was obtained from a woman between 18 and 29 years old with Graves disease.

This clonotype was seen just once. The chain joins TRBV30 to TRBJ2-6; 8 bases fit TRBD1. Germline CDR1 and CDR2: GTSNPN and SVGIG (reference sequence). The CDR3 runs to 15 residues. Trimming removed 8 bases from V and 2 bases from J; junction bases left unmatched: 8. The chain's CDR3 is CAHRTGPTGANVLTF. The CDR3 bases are TGTGCCCACCGGACAGGGCCAACTGGGGCCAACGTCCTGACTTTC. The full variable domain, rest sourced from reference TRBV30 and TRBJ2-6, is SQTIHQWPATLVQPVGSPLSLECTVEGTSNPNLYWYRQAAGRGLQLLFYSVGIGQISSEVPQNLSASRPQDRQFILSSKKLLLSDSGFYLCAHRTGPTGANVLTFGAGSRLTVL.

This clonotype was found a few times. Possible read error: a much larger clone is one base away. CDR3 loop: CASSLVASTGPHF. In DNA form, the CDR3 reads TGTGCCAGCAGCTTAGTGGCGAGTACCGGGCCCCACTTT. This chain connects TRBV7-2 to TRBJ1-6, with D hard to call. Trimming pared 1 base from V and 18 bases from J, leaving 16 bases between. CDR3 length equals 13 residues. The germline V gene has CDR1 SGHTA and CDR2 FQGNSA.

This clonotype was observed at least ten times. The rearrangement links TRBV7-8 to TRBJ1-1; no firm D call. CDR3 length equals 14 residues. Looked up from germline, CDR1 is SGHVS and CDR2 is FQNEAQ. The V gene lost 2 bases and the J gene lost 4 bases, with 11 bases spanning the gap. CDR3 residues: CASSLLLGVTEAFF. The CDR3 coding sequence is TGTGCCAGCAGCTTATTATTGGGCGTCACTGAAGCTTTCTTT.

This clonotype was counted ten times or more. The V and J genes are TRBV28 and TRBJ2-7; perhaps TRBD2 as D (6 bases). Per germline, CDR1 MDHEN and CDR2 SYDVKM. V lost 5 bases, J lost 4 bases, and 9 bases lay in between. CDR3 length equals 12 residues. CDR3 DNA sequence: TGTGCCAGCAGTCGGGCGGGGTACGAGCAGTACTTC. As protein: CASSRAGYEQYF.

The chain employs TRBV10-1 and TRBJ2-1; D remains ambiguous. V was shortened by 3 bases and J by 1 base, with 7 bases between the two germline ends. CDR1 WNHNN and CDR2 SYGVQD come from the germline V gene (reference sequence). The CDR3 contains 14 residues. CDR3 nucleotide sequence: TGCGCCAGCAGTGACAGTTTTTCCTACAATGAGCAGTTCTTC. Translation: CASSDSFSYNEQFF.

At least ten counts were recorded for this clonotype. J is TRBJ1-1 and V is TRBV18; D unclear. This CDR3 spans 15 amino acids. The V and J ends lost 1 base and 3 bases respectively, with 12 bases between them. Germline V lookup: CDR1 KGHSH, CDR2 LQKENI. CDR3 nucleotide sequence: TGTGCCAGCTCACCACTGGATCAGTTAGACACTGAAGCTTTCTTT. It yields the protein CASSPLDQLDTEAFF. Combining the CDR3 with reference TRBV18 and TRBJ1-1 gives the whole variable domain NAGVMQNPRHLVRRRGQEARLRCSPMKGHSHVYWYRQLPEEGLKFMVYLQKENIIDESGMPKERFSAEFPKEGPSILRIQQVVRGDSAAYFCASSPLDQLDTEAFFGQGTRLTVV.

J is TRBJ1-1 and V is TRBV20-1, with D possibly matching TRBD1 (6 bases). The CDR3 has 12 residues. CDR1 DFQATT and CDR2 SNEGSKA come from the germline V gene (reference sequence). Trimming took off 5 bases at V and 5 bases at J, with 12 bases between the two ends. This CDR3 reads CSAPDRRTEAFF. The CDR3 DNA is TGCAGTGCTCCGGACAGACGGACTGAAGCTTTCTTT.

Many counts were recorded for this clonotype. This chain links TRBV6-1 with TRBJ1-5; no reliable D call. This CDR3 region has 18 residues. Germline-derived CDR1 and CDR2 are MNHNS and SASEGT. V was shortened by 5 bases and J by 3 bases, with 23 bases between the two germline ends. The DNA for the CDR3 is TGTGCCAGCAGTACCAACATTAGACGCGGCCTTCTCAATCAGCCCCAGCATTTT. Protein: CASSTNIRRGLLNQPQHF.

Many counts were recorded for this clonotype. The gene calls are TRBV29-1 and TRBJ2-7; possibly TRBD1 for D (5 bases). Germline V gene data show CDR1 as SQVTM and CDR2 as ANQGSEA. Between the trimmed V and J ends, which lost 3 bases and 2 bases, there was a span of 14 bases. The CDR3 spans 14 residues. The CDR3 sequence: CSVEVPGQTYEQYF. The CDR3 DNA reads TGCAGCGTTGAGGTACCAGGGCAGACCTACGAGCAGTACTTC.

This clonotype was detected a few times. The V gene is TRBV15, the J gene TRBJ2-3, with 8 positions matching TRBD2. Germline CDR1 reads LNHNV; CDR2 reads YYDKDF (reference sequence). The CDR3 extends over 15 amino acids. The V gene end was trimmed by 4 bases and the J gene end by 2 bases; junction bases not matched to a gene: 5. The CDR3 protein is CATSTSGSYTDTQYF. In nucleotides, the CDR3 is TGTGCCACCAGCACCAGCGGGAGTTACACAGATACGCAGTATTTT.

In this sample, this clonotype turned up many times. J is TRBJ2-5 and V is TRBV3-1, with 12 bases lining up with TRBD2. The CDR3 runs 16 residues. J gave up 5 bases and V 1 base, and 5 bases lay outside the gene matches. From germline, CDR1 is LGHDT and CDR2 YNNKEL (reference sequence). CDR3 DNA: TGTGCCAGCAGCCAAGGGAGACTAGCGGGAGTCGAGACCCAGTACTTC. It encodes CASSQGRLAGVETQYF.

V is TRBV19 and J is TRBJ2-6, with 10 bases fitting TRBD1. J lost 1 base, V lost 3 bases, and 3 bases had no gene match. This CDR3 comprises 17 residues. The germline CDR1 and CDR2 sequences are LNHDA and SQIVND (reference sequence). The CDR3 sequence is CASSIWDRGSGANVLTF. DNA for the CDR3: TGTGCCAGTAGTATTTGGGACAGGGGATCTGGGGCCAACGTCCTGACTTTC.

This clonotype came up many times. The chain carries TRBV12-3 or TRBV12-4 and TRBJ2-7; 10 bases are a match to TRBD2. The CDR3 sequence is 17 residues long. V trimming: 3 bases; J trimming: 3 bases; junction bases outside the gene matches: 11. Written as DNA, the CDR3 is TGTGCCAGCAGTTTTAGAGCGGGGGGGCCAGTTGGCTACGAGCAGTACGTC. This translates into CASSFRAGGPVGYEQYV.

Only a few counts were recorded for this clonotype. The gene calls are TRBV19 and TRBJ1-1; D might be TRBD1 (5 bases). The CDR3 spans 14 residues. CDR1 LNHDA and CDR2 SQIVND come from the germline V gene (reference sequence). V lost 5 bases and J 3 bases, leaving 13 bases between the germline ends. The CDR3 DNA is TGTGCCAGTAGTGTAGTCAGAGGGGACACTGAAGCTTTCTTT. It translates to CASSVVRGDTEAFF.

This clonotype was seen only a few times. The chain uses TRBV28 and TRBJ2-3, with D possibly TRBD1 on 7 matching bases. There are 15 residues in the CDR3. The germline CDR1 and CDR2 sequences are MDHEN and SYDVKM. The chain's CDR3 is CAMGGGGGSTDTQYF. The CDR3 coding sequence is TGTGCTATGGGAGGAGGGGGCGGAAGCACAGATACGCAGTATTTT.

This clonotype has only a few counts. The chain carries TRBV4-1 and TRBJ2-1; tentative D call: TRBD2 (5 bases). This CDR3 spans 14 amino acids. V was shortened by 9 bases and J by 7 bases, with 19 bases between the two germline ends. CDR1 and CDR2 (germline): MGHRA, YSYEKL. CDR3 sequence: CASKGASSGNEQFF. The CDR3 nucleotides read TGCGCCAGTAAGGGCGCTAGCTCAGGAAATGAGCAGTTCTTC.

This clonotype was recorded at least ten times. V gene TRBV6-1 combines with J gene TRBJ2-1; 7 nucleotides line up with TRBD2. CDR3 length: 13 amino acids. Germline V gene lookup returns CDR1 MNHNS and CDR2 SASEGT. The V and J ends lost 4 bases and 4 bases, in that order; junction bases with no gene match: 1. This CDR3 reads CASSGTSYNEQFF. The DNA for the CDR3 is TGTGCCAGCAGTGGGACTAGTTACAATGAGCAGTTCTTC.

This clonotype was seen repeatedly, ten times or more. The CDR3 sequence: CASSLRLAGGEQFF. The CDR3 DNA is TGCGCCAGCAGCTTGCGACTAGCGGGAGGAGAGCAGTTCTTC. The chain has TRBV5-1 and TRBJ2-1; 13 positions match TRBD2. The J segment lost 10 bases and the V segment lost 1 base, leaving 2 bases of the junction unmatched. The CDR3 spans 14 residues. Germline V gene sequence: CDR1 SGHRS, CDR2 YFSETQ.

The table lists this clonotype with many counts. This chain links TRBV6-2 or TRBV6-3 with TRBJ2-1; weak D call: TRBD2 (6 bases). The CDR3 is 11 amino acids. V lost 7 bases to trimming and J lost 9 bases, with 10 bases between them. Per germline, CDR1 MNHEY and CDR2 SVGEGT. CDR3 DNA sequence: TGTGCCAGCAATGCGGGGTTTGAGCAGTTCTTC. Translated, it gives CASNAGFEQFF.

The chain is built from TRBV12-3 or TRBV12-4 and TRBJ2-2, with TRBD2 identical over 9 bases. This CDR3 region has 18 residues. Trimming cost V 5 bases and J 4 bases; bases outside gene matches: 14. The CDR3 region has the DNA TGTGCCAGCAGTACCGGGACTAGCTTCTCTTGGTTCACCGGGGAGCTGTTTTTT. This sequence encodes CASSTGTSFSWFTGELFF.

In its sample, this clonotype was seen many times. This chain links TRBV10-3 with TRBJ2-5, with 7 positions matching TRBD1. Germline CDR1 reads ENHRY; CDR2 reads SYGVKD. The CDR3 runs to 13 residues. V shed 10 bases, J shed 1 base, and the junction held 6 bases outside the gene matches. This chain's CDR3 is CATTGTAQETQYF. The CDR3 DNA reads TGTGCCACGACCGGGACAGCCCAAGAGACCCAGTACTTC.

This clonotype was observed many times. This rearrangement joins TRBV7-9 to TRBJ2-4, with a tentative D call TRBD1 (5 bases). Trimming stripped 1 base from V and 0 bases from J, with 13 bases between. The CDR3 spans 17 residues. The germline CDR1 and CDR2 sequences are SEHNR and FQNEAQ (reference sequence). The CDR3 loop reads CASSLDPRDLAKNIQYF. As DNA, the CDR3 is TGTGCCAGCAGCTTAGATCCCAGGGATTTAGCCAAAAACATTCAGTACTTC.

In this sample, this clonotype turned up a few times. The CDR3 DNA reads as TGCGCCAGCAGCCAAAACAACTACGAGCAGTACTTC. The encoded protein is CASSQNNYEQYF. The genes are TRBV5-1 and TRBJ2-7; D gene ambiguous. V was pared by 4 bases and J by 3 bases, with 8 bases between. Germline V gene lookup returns CDR1 SGHRS and CDR2 YFSETQ. CDR3 length equals 12 residues.

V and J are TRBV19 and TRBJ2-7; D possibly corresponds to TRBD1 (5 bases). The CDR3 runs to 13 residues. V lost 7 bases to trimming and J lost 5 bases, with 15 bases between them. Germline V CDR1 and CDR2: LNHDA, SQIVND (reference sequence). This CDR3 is CASIGRIGDEQYV. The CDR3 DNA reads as TGTGCCAGTATAGGACGGATAGGGGACGAGCAGTACGTC.

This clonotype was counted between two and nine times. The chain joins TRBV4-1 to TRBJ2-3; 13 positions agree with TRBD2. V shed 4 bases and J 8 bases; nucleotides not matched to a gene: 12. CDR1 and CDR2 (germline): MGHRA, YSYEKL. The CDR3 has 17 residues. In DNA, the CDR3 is TGCGCCAGCAGCCCCCTGGCCGGGACTAGCGGGATTGGTACGCAGTATTTT. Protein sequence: CASSPLAGTSGIGTQYF.

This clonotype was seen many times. CDR3 in amino acids: CASSSNRERTDTQYF. The CDR3 coding sequence is TGTGCCAGCAGCTCCAATCGGGAACGCACAGATACGCAGTATTTT. V usage is TRBV7-9 and J usage is TRBJ2-3; TRBD2 is a possible D gene (5 bases). The CDR3 has 15 amino acids. The germline gives CDR1 SEHNR, CDR2 FQNEAQ (reference sequence). The V gene lost 4 bases and the J gene lost 1 base, with 12 bases spanning the gap.

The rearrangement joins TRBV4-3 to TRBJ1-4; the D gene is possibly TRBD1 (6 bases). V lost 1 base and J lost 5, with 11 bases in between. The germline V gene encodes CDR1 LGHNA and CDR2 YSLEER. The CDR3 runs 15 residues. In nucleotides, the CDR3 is TGCGCCAGCAGCCAAGGAGGAACAGGGAATGAAAAACTGTTTTTT. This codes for CASSQGGTGNEKLFF.